This T cell receptor beta chain was identified in a study of CD8 T cells in ankylosing spondylitis. From the 5' RACE reads, TCRdb called clonotypes with MiXCR, one entry per CDR3 protein. This table holds around 300,000 distinct CDR3 sequences, approximately 15% found once. To note about this clonotype: Its antigen is undetermined.

Findings and caveats of the study: With a CD8+ phenotype, disease-linked clones were relatively rare in peripheral blood. Researchers reportedly found disease-linked clones significantly enriched in matched ankylosing spondylitis synovial fluid. Characteristic, it appeared, of ankylosing spondylitis blood was a TCR beta motif of eight or nine highly homologous variants.

The V gene's germline CDR1 is SQVTM and CDR2 ANQGSEA. The CDR3 contains 12 residues. Trimming cost V 5 bases and J 7 bases; bases outside gene matches: 6. The chain is built from TRBV29-1 and TRBJ2-5; the match to TRBD1 covers 8 bases. Sequenced input: blood, either unsorted or a sorted T cell fraction (not recorded which). This sequence originates from a male donor with ankylosing spondylitis or in good health (not recorded which). The CDR3 loop is CSVLGQGRTQYF. The CDR3 nucleotides read TGCAGCGTTCTTGGACAGGGTCGGACCCAGTACTTC.